This T cell receptor (beta chain) is drawn from a study of blood T cell repertoires in COVID-19. Looking at the study overall: The cDNA or gDNA used as material had been derived from T cells, B-cell-depleted T cells, or PBMCs.

Authors' analysis steps: Researchers report that nucleated cell counts were estimated from reference gene primer amplification. Data came from immunoSEQ multiplex PCR; TCRdb stores just in-frame clones and leaves some out. V and J calls and clone size are as listed in that table; D and trimming were resolved from the DNA. The sample holds more than 150,000 clones, approximately 90% seen once. The specimen was peripheral blood. This TCR derives from an older man with active or convalescent COVID-19.

The CDR3 loop reads CASSQFRDRGSGELFF. The CDR3 DNA is TGCGCCAGCAGCCAATTCCGGGACAGGGGGTCCGGGGAGCTGTTTTTT. This chain uses TRBV4-3 with TRBJ2-2; 11 bases map to TRBD1. Germline V gene data show CDR1 as LGHNA and CDR2 as YSLEER. CDR3 length equals 16 residues. V was clipped by 2 bases and J by 6 bases; unmatched bases: 5.